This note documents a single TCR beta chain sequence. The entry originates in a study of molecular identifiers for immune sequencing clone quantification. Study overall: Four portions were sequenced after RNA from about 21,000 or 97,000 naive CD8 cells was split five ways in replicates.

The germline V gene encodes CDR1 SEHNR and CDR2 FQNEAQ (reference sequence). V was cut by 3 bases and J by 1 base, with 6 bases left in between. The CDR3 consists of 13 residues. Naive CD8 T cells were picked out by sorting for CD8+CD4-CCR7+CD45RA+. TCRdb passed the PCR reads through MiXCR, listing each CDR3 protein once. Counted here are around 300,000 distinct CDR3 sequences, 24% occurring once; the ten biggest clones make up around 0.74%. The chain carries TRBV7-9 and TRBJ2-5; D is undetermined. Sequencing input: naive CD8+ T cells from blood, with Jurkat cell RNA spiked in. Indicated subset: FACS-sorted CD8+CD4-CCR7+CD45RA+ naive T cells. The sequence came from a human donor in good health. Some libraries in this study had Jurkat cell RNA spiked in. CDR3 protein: CASSLAAQETQYF. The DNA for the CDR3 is TGTGCCAGCAGCTTGGCGGCCCAAGAGACCCAGTACTTC.